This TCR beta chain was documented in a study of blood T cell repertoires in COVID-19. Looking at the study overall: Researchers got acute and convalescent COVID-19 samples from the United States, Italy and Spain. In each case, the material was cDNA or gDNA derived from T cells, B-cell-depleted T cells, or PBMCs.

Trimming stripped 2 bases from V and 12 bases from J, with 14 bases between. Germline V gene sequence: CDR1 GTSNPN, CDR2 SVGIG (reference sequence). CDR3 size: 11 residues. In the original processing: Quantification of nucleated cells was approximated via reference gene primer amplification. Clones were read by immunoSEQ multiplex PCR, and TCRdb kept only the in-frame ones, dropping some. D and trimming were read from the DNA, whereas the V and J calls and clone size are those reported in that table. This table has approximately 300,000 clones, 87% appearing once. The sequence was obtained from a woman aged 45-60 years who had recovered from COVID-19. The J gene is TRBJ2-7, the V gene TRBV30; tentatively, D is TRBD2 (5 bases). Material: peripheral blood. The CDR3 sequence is CAWSSTQRGYF. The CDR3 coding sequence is TGTGCCTGGAGTTCAACGCAACGGGGGTACTTC. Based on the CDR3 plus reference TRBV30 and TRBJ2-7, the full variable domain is SQTIHQWPATLVQPVGSPLSLECTVEGTSNPNLYWYRQAAGRGLQLLFYSVGIGQISSEVPQNLSASRPQDRQFILSSKKLLLSDSGFYLCAWSSTQRGYFGPGTRLTVT.